Listed here is a single T cell receptor beta chain. Its cognate antigen is unknown. The repertoire was sequenced with immunoSEQ multiplex PCR; TCRdb's copy has only in-frame clones and lacks some. The table includes 20,000 to 25,000 clones, over 75% detected once. The memory T cells were sequenced right after ex vivo isolation, without culture. The sample is drawn from a study of CD4 T cell repertoires in COVID-19. Study-wide background: After roughly 10 days of IL-2 expansion, CFSE-low cells were relabeled and restimulated with other coronavirus spikes.

The CDR3 runs to 13 residues. The germline V gene encodes CDR1 SGHTA and CDR2 FQGNSA. The V segment lost 5 bases and the J segment 7 bases; nucleotides outside the gene matches: 7. Findings and caveats of the study: SARS-CoV and/or HKU1 spike cultures shared between roughly 6 and 27% of SARS-CoV-2 clonotypes. Sharing of several most expanded SARS-CoV-2-reactive clonotypes across memory subsets suggested intraclonal diversification.

The sequencing used central memory CD4+ T cells from blood, collected before the COVID-19 pandemic. This sequence originates from a human donor who had COVID-19. The rearrangement links TRBV7-2 to TRBJ1-2; 7 bases line up with TRBD1. This chain's CDR3 is CASSPTGLAGYTF. The DNA of the CDR3 is TGTGCCAGCAGCCCGACAGGGCTGGCTGGCTACACCTTC.